This TCR beta chain came from a study of brain T cells in children with intractable seizures. The table came from immunoSEQ multiplex PCR; TCRdb's copy has only in-frame clones and leaves some out. The sample carries 300,000 to 400,000 clones, 85% to 95% recorded once. The CDR3 extends over 13 amino acids. Germline V gene data show CDR1 as SGDLS and CDR2 as YYNGEE. With 0 bases removed from V and 5 bases from J, the gap between germline ends came to 8 bases. Time point specified: blood from clinic visit 5 months post-surgery; TSC patient then seizure free. Surgery cases with the highest brain T cell transcript signatures were chosen for sequencing. At least one anti-epileptic drug was given before surgery. A word on this clone: Antigen: not known.

General study results and limits: Viral specificity was inferred only from CDR3 similarity; HCMV serostatus was unknown. Pre- and post-surgery blood differed in depth, so pre-surgery absences may be undersampling.

The chain combines TRBV9 with TRBJ1-2; the D is unclear. The starting material was peripheral blood, obtained more than 4 months after surgery. The sequence was obtained from a boy less than two years old with tuberous sclerosis and intractable seizures. The CDR3 bases are TGTGCCAGCAGCGTAGGCGGGGAGTATGGCTACACCTTC. It specifies CASSVGGEYGYTF.